This T cell receptor beta chain was captured in a study of shared clonotypes between healthy human individuals. Overall study findings and caveats: Generally, estimated richness proved larger in naive subsets than it did in memory subsets. Only blood was sampled, and tissue TCR repertoires likely differ from blood ones.

In the source study's methods: Because ImmunoSEQ provided only junction sequences with no quality scores, the filtering differed. The repertoire was sequenced with immunoSEQ multiplex PCR; TCRdb's copy has only in-frame clones and lacks some. Clone size and V and J calls were adopted from that table, with D and trimming inferred from the DNA. The data contain fewer than 1.6 million clones, 98% to 99% of them singletons. A note on this clone: Its antigen is not identified.

V was pared by 1 base and J by 0 bases, with 16 bases between. Germline values: CDR1 SGHAT, CDR2 FQNNGV. The CDR3 is made up of 19 amino acids. CD4+ cell separation produced CD45RA+ naive and CD45RA-negative memory subsets. V and J are TRBV11-2 and TRBJ2-6; D gene ambiguous. The sequencing sample was made of naive CD4+ T cells sorted from blood. The sample's subset: CD45RA+ positively selected. This sequence was found in a man aged 25-45 years in good health. CDR3 in amino acids: CASSLVGSAGNSGANVLTF. CDR3 nucleotides: TGTGCCAGCAGCTTAGTGGGCTCTGCAGGAAACTCTGGGGCCAACGTCCTGACTTTC.